This TCR beta chain was observed in a study of T cells in Graves' hyperthyroidism and ophthalmopathy. Overall study: Peripheral blood was taken when the disease was first diagnosed, before any treatment began.

This clonotype appeared many times. Antigen specificity is unknown. This CDR3 contains 16 residues. V shed 6 bases and J shed 2 bases, with 17 bases lying between them. Germline V gives CDR1 MDHEN, CDR2 SYDVKM. Study results and limitations: Ophthalmopathy got predicted by the model a median approximately 6.4 months before its onset. Most thyroid clonotypes expanded above 0.001 appeared in blood too.

The TCR beta CDR3 regions underwent amplification using RNA transcripts as the source. An initial round of RT-PCR targeting the TCR CDR3 relied on the HTBI primer set. TCRdb analysed the multiplex PCR reads with MiXCR anew, one entry per CDR3 protein. This table holds 400,000 or so distinct CDR3 sequences, 12% to 15% found once. The sequence came from a woman between 55 and 75 years old with Graves' ophthalmopathy. The specimen sequenced was blood. The chain joins TRBV28 to TRBJ2-1, with a tentative D call TRBD2 (6 bases). CDR3 sequence (DNA): TGTGCCAGCAGGTCCGCGGGGAGGACGCCCTACAATGAGCAGTTCTTC. It encodes CASRSAGRTPYNEQFF.